The TCR beta chain under discussion was sequenced for a study of T cells in Graves' hyperthyroidism and ophthalmopathy. Researchers took RNA transcripts and amplified the TCR beta CDR3 regions from them. Researchers ran a first-round RT-PCR on the TCR CDR3 using the HTBI primer set. In TCRdb, the multiplex PCR reads were re-called with MiXCR into one record per CDR3 protein. The repertoire holds a few hundred thousand distinct CDR3 sequences, with about a fifth as singletons. Stable Graves' hyperthyroidism denoted no ophthalmopathy progression over 18 months. In germline, CDR1 is MNHEY, CDR2 SVGEGT. This CDR3 comprises 16 residues. The ends lost 2 bases at V and 0 bases at J; junction bases unmatched: 5.

The sample was blood. The chain combines TRBV6-2 or TRBV6-3 with TRBJ2-5; 8 nucleotides align to TRBD2. The sequence derives from a man aged 18 to 29 with Graves' hyperthyroidism. The DNA of the CDR3 is TGTGCCAGCAGTTACGGAGCGGGGGCGGACCAAGAGACCCAGTACTTC. Amino acids: CASSYGAGADQETQYF.